A selection of T cell receptor beta chains follows, all from one sample in a study of control samples from healthy donors and cancer patients. The repertoire was sequenced with immunoSEQ multiplex PCR; TCRdb's copy has only in-frame clones and lacks some. The repertoire consists of tens of thousands of clones, with about 94% occurring once and the leading ten covering 2.8%. Sequenced: blood. The origin of the receptors is a woman aged 30 to 39 in good health. Both conserved end residues are part of each CDR3.

v_gene	j_gene	CDR3aa
TRBV7-9	TRBJ2-1	CASSLAGGNEQFF
TRBV5-1	TRBJ2-5	CASSLGVAGEAETQYF
TRBV28	TRBJ1-2	CASSPGQTYGYTF
TRBV7-9	TRBJ1-5	CASSIAGGQNQPQHF
TRBV19	TRBJ1-5	CASSTMAGGSGRQPQHF
TRBV7-9	TRBJ1-1	CASSTGQGNTEAFF
TRBV4-2	TRBJ1-1	CASSQAGTLNTEAFF
TRBV24-1	TRBJ2-4	CATSVGPAQAKNIQYF
TRBV7-9	TRBJ1-1	CASRPGQPMNTEAFF
TRBV9	TRBJ1-2	CASSVAGDYGYTF
TRBV14	TRBJ2-3	CASSHPPGLDPTQYF
TRBV4-1	TRBJ2-5	CASSHFLGGLETQYF
TRBV2	TRBJ2-5	CASSVRREPQETQYF
TRBV5-8	TRBJ2-1	CASSPVNEQFF
TRBV3-1/TRBV3-2	TRBJ2-7	CASSRGQESSYEQYF
TRBV9	TRBJ2-1	CASSGGAAEQFF
TRBV12-3/TRBV12-4	TRBJ2-5	CASSLARRETQYF
TRBV7-8	TRBJ2-7	CASSATVGAAYEQYF
TRBV5-8	TRBJ1-3	CASSLGQDSGNTIYF
TRBV6-2/TRBV6-3	TRBJ2-2	CASSYSGTGFAGELFF
TRBV28	TRBJ1-3	CASSFGNTIYF
TRBV6-5	TRBJ1-2	CASSLLGGNYGYTF
TRBV7-2	TRBJ1-2	CASSLDVYGYTF
TRBV10-3	TRBJ2-3	CAISEDGGDTDTQYF
TRBV28	TRBJ1-1	CASSSPGSTEAFF
TRBV9	TRBJ2-3	CASSADLGTQYF
TRBV7-9	TRBJ1-1	CASSLDEVEAFF
TRBV7-2	TRBJ2-3	CASSQGGAQYF
TRBV29-1	TRBJ1-4	CSVEGGRDNEKLFF
TRBV6-5	TRBJ1-4	CASSYARGATNEKLFF
TRBV9	TRBJ2-6	CASSANFGTGANVLTF
TRBV9	TRBJ1-6	CASSVEDTDSPLHF
TRBV27	TRBJ1-5	CASSPHGTHFWHF
TRBV12-3/TRBV12-4	TRBJ2-1	CASNLLNEQFF
TRBV5-8	TRBJ1-2	CASSLARGGIYGYTF
TRBV30	TRBJ1-1	CAWNRGTPLLVGATRKSEAFF
TRBV24-1	TRBJ2-5	CATSDKTGGAWEETQYF
TRBV4-1	TRBJ2-1	CASSHPTSGLNNEQFF
TRBV9	TRBJ1-1	CASSGQSGTEAFF
TRBV28	TRBJ1-4	CASSATGGLPKDEKLFF
TRBV6-1	TRBJ1-2	CASSEVFIDGRRESYYGYTF
TRBV28	TRBJ1-6	CASSPWGRGEASPLHF
TRBV19	TRBJ1-5	CASSQVLPNQPQHF
TRBV19	TRBJ1-5	CASSISAGGHQPQHF
TRBV5-8	TRBJ2-7	CASSLGTGRRNEQYF
TRBV30	TRBJ2-7	CAWSAGQLIYEQYF
TRBV7-6	TRBJ1-3	CASGRQGTMISGNTIYF
TRBV6-4	TRBJ2-3	CASSDVGGRADTQYF
TRBV9	TRBJ2-2	CASSLTSGGLTGELFF
TRBV19	TRBJ1-2	CASSFVGSDGYTF
TRBV14	TRBJ2-3	CASSQESGGRDTQYF
TRBV18	TRBJ1-2	CASSPGTNYGYTF
TRBV3-1/TRBV3-2	TRBJ2-1	CASSGEQFYNEQFF
TRBV6-5	TRBJ1-1	CASSPQGYTEAFF
TRBV6-9	TRBJ1-4	CASSCPVVGLFF